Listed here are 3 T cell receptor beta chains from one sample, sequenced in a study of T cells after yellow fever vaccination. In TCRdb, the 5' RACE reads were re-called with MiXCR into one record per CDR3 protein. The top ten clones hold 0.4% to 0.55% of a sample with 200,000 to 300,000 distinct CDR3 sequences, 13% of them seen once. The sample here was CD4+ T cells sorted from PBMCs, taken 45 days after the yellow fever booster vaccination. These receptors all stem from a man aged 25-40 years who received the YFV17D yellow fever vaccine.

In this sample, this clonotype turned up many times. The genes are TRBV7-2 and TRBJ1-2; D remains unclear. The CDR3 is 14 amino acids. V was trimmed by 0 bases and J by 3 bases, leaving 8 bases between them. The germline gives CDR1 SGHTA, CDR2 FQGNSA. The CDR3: CASSLAGSDYGYTF. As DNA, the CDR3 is TGTGCCAGCAGCTTAGCAGGGTCGGACTATGGCTACACCTTC. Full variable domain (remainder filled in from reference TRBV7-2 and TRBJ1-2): GAGVSQSPSNKVTEKGKDVELRCDPISGHTALYWYRQSLGQGLEFLIYFQGNSAPDKSGLPSDRFSAERTGGSVSTLTIQRTQQEDSAVYLCASSLAGSDYGYTFGSGTRLTVV.

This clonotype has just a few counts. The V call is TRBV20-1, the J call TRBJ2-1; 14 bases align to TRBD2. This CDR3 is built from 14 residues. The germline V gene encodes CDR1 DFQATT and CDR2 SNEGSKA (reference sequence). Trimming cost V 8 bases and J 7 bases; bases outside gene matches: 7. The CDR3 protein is CSSRLAGGPNEQFF. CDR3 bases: TGCAGTTCCCGACTAGCGGGAGGGCCGAATGAGCAGTTCTTC.

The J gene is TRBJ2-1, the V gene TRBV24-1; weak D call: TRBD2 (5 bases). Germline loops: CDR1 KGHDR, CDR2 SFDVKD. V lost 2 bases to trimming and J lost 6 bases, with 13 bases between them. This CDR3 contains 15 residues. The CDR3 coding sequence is TGTGCCACCAGTGATTACGGCGGGCCCACCAATGAGCAGTTCTTC. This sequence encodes CATSDYGGPTNEQFF.